The next 26 T cell receptor beta chains were all read from a single sample in a study of beta chain features in type 1 diabetes. The antigens these receptors bind are not known. Whole-study findings and limits: Type 1 diabetes patients showed a moderate but significant shortening of TCRB CDR3s in all four CD4+ subsets.

The sequenced template was cDNA made from the entire isolated RNA. Sequencing was performed with immunoSEQ multiplex PCR; in TCRdb, only in-frame clones are kept and a portion is missing. The table has fewer than 450,000 clones, 13% seen once; the top ten hold 0.015%. Sequencing was performed on naive CD4+ T cells from blood. The receptor source for this set is a woman aged 18-35 years with type 1 diabetes.

This chain connects TRBV30 to TRBJ1-2; D possibly corresponds to TRBD1 (6 bases). V was shortened by 3 bases and J by 0 bases, with 14 bases between the two germline ends. The CDR3 totals 15 residues. The germline gives CDR1 GTSNPN, CDR2 SVGIG (reference sequence). CDR3 sequence reads: CAWSGRDTSNYGYTF. The CDR3 DNA reads as TGTGCCTGGAGCGGCCGGGACACCTCTAACTATGGCTACACCTTC. The full variable domain, in which reference TRBV30 and TRBJ1-2 provide the parts outside the CDR3, is SQTIHQWPATLVQPVGSPLSLECTVEGTSNPNLYWYRQAAGRGLQLLFYSVGIGQISSEVPQNLSASRPQDRQFILSSKKLLLSDSGFYLCAWSGRDTSNYGYTFGSGTRLTVV.

The chain combines TRBV7-9 with TRBJ1-2; D remains ambiguous. Germline CDR1 and CDR2: SEHNR and FQNEAQ (reference sequence). The ends were cut back, 6 bases at V and 8 bases at J, with 19 bases in the middle. CDR3 length equals 14 residues. The CDR3 protein is CASSPHSGWAGYTF. The CDR3, as DNA: TGTGCCAGCAGTCCACATTCGGGGTGGGCCGGCTACACCTTC.

In its sample, this clone was seen a few times. The gene calls are TRBV28 and TRBJ2-7; tentative D call: TRBD2 (7 bases). Trimming shortened V by 8 bases and J by 3 bases, and 20 bases separated the two germline ends. Germline V gene lookup returns CDR1 MDHEN and CDR2 SYDVKM. The length of the CDR3 is 15 residues. In DNA, the CDR3 is TGTGCCAGCCCCTCGGGGGCGGGAGTAGGCTACGAGCAGTACTTC. It yields the protein CASPSGAGVGYEQYF.

The chain has TRBV27 and TRBJ2-5, with a possible D match to TRBD1 (6 bases). Germline V CDR1 and CDR2: MNHEY, SMNVEV (reference sequence). V shed 4 bases and J shed 4 bases, with 13 bases lying between them. The CDR3 has 14 amino acids. CDR3 DNA sequence: TGTGCCAGCAGTTCCCCCGGCAGGGGAGAGACCCAGTACTTC. Translated, it gives CASSSPGRGETQYF.

The chain links TRBV7-8 to TRBJ2-7; 9 nucleotides align to TRBD1. Germline CDR1 reads SGHVS; CDR2 reads FQNEAQ. The CDR3 is 15 residues long. V lost 4 bases to trimming and J lost 4 bases; unmatched junction nucleotides: 8. The CDR3 bases are TGTGCCAGCAGCTCCACCGGGACAGGGTTTTACGAGCAGTACGTC. Translated: CASSSTGTGFYEQYV.

This chain connects TRBV11-3 to TRBJ2-3; TRBD2 agrees at 9 bases. V shed 8 bases, J shed 5 bases, and the junction held 5 bases outside the gene matches. CDR3 length equals 13 residues. Germline CDR1 SGHNT, CDR2 YENEEA. CDR3 loop: CASGGGRGDTQYF. The CDR3 nucleotides read TGTGCCAGCGGGGGCGGGAGGGGAGATACGCAGTATTTT.

The table lists this clone with a few counts. The rearrangement links TRBV27 to TRBJ1-1; perhaps TRBD1 as D (6 bases). Trimming cost V 4 bases and J 2 bases, with 8 bases left between them. This CDR3 is built from 13 residues. The V gene's germline CDR1 is MNHEY and CDR2 SMNVEV (reference sequence). This CDR3 reads CASSSGVNTEAFF. In nucleotides, the CDR3 is TGTGCCAGCAGTTCAGGGGTAAACACTGAAGCTTTCTTT.

This chain uses TRBV18 with TRBJ1-3, with D uncertain. The CDR3 totals 12 residues. The germline V and J ends were trimmed by 4 bases and 4 bases, with 5 bases remaining between them. Germline CDR1 reads KGHSH; CDR2 reads LQKENI. CDR3 region: CASSQQGNTIYF. DNA of the CDR3: TGTGCCAGCTCACAACAGGGAAACACCATATATTTT.

The gene calls are TRBV5-1 and TRBJ2-1; 10 nucleotides agree with TRBD2. Looked up from germline, CDR1 is SGHRS and CDR2 is YFSETQ. The length of the CDR3 is 17 residues. V shed 0 bases, J shed 3 bases, and the junction held 6 bases outside the gene matches. CDR3 in amino acids: CASSLASRTSGYNEQFF. The CDR3 DNA follows: TGCGCCAGCAGCTTGGCCTCAAGGACTAGCGGCTACAATGAGCAGTTCTTC.

The chain is built from TRBV27 and TRBJ1-2; D uncertain. CDR1 is MNHEY and CDR2 is SMNVEV in the germline V gene (reference sequence). The CDR3 is 14 residues long. Trimming removed 0 bases from V and 0 bases from J, with 5 bases in between. CDR3 region: CASSLSRTNYGYTF. The CDR3 DNA follows: TGTGCCAGCAGTTTATCGCGGACTAACTATGGCTACACCTTC.

The chain couples TRBV30 to TRBJ2-7, with 7 bases identical to TRBD1. With V trimmed by 0 bases and J by 3 bases, 8 bases remained unmatched. The germline V gene encodes CDR1 GTSNPN and CDR2 SVGIG (reference sequence). The CDR3 totals 15 residues. The CDR3 DNA reads TGTGCCTGGAGTGTAGGTGGGACAGCAAACTACGAGCAGTACTTC. It encodes CAWSVGGTANYEQYF.

This clone was counted a few times. This chain links TRBV30 with TRBJ1-2; the D gene is possibly TRBD1 (5 bases). CDR1 and CDR2 from the germline V gene are GTSNPN and SVGIG (reference sequence). The CDR3 consists of 13 residues. V lost 1 base to trimming and J lost 5 bases, with 11 bases between them. The CDR3 protein is CAWSAGTGYGYTF. The CDR3 DNA reads as TGTGCCTGGAGTGCGGGGACTGGGTATGGCTACACCTTC.

This clone was seen a handful of times. This sequence joins TRBV12-5 and TRBJ1-1; TRBD1 agrees at 9 bases. The V gene end was trimmed by 2 bases and the J gene end by 6 bases; junction bases not matched to a gene: 7. In germline, CDR1 is LGHNT, CDR2 FRNRAP. CDR3 length: 15 residues. CDR3 nucleotide sequence: TGTGCTAGTGGTTTGAGCATGGGACAGGGCCCTGAAGCTTTCTTT. Translating it yields CASGLSMGQGPEAFF.

The gene calls are TRBV12-5 and TRBJ2-5; perhaps TRBD1 as D (6 bases). Germline V lookup: CDR1 LGHNT, CDR2 FRNRAP. V was trimmed by 7 bases and J by 1 base, leaving 10 bases between them. The CDR3 is made up of 13 amino acids. The CDR3 spells CASVPDSQETQYF. Here the CDR3 DNA reads TGTGCTAGTGTCCCGGACAGCCAAGAGACCCAGTACTTC.

This clone was seen a few times. The rearrangement joins TRBV10-3 to TRBJ2-1; 14 positions match TRBD2. This CDR3 region has 14 residues. V trimming: 6 bases; J trimming: 11 bases; junction bases outside the gene matches: 6. Germline CDR1 and CDR2: ENHRY and SYGVKD. The CDR3 DNA follows: TGTGCCATCAGGCAGACTAGCGGGAGGGACCAGCAGTTCTTC. This codes for CAIRQTSGRDQQFF.

This clone was counted only a few times. The gene calls are TRBV6-1 and TRBJ2-7; D is unresolved. V lost 8 bases, J lost 2 bases, and 10 bases lay in between. The length of the CDR3 is 12 residues. In germline, CDR1 is MNHNS, CDR2 SASEGT. The CDR3: CASADKTYEQYV. CDR3 DNA: TGTGCCAGCGCCGACAAAACCTACGAGCAGTACGTC.

Points on this clone: The same CDR3 is also encoded by other DNA sequences in this sample. The rearrangement uses TRBV11-2 and TRBJ1-1; weak D call: TRBD1 (6 bases). CDR3 length: 14 amino acids. The ends were cut back, 1 base at V and 1 base at J, with 7 bases in the middle. Germline V gives CDR1 SGHAT, CDR2 FQNNGV. The CDR3 reads CASSLGTANTEAFF. In nucleotides, the CDR3 is TGTGCCAGCAGCTTAGGGACAGCGAACACTGAAGCTTTCTTT.

This clone was seen only a few times. V gene TRBV7-9 combines with J gene TRBJ2-7, with D perhaps TRBD1 (6 bases). With 0 bases removed from V and 6 bases from J, the gap between germline ends came to 6 bases. CDR3 size: 12 residues. Germline CDR1 and CDR2: SEHNR and FQNEAQ (reference sequence). For the CDR3, the DNA is TGTGCCAGCAGCTTAGCGACAGGCGAGCAGTACGTC. This codes for CASSLATGEQYV.

In this sample, this clone turned up a few times. Other DNA sequences of this sample code for an identical CDR3. The rearrangement joins TRBV9 to TRBJ2-3; 12 bases fit TRBD2. Per germline, CDR1 SGDLS and CDR2 YYNGEE. V dropped 0 bases and J dropped 3; count of bases not matched to a gene: 2. The CDR3 totals 16 residues. The CDR3 DNA follows: TGTGCCAGCAGCGTAGGCGGGACTAGCGGGACAGATACGCAGTATTTT. Protein: CASSVGGTSGTDTQYF.

This clone has a handful of counts. The chain combines TRBV7-9 with TRBJ1-2, with 9 bases matching TRBD1. CDR3 length: 13 amino acids. Germline V gives CDR1 SEHNR, CDR2 FQNEAQ (reference sequence). Trimming removed 8 bases from V and 3 bases from J; junction bases left unmatched: 4. The CDR3 bases are TGTGCCAGCGACAGGGGGTCGGACTATGGCTACACCTTC. Protein: CASDRGSDYGYTF.

The chain joins TRBV28 to TRBJ1-2; 8 positions agree with TRBD1. The V segment lost 7 bases and the J segment 2 bases; nucleotides outside the gene matches: 6. The CDR3 totals 14 residues. Germline loops: CDR1 MDHEN, CDR2 SYDVKM. This CDR3 is CASTSTGENYGYTF. The DNA for the CDR3 is TGTGCCAGCACCTCGACAGGGGAGAACTATGGCTACACCTTC.

The gene calls are TRBV9 and TRBJ1-5, with D unclear. The CDR3 length is 14 residues. Per germline, CDR1 SGDLS and CDR2 YYNGEE. Trimming removed 4 bases at V and 8 bases at J, with 16 bases between. The CDR3 spells CASSPTDGLEPQHF. The CDR3 region has the DNA TGTGCCAGCAGCCCCACCGATGGGCTTGAGCCCCAGCATTTT.

This chain connects TRBV6-5 to TRBJ1-1, with 8 bases aligning to TRBD1. This CDR3 has 14 residues. The V gene's germline CDR1 is MNHEY and CDR2 SVGAGI. V was pared by 6 bases and J by 4 bases, with 7 bases of the junction left unmatched. The CDR3 nucleotides read TGTGCCAGCAGAATACAGGGGGAGAGCACTGAAGCTTTCTTT. This codes for CASRIQGESTEAFF.

J is TRBJ2-7 and V is TRBV6-5, with D perhaps matching TRBD1 (6 bases). The V end was cut by 6 bases, the J end by 5 bases, with 17 bases between. The length of the CDR3 is 14 residues. Germline V gives CDR1 MNHEY, CDR2 SVGAGI. The CDR3 DNA is TGTGCCAGCAGATTAGGGACACTGGTAGACGAGCAGTACGTC. This sequence encodes CASRLGTLVDEQYV.

In this sample, this clone turned up a few times. The chain combines TRBV7-2 with TRBJ2-1; 9 nucleotides line up with TRBD2. This CDR3 has 15 amino acids. The J segment lost 6 bases and the V segment lost 3 bases, leaving 6 bases of the junction unmatched. Germline V gives CDR1 SGHTA, CDR2 FQGNSA. CDR3 region: CASSLRREGVNEQFF. CDR3 coding DNA: TGTGCCAGCAGCTTGCGGCGGGAGGGAGTCAATGAGCAGTTCTTC.

The chain has TRBV11-2 and TRBJ1-2; D is unresolved. CDR1 is SGHAT, CDR2 FQNNGV, per germline. The CDR3 has 16 amino acids. Trimming pared 5 bases from V and 4 bases from J, leaving 20 bases between. The CDR3: CASSPINPVAGYGYTF. CDR3 bases: TGTGCCAGCAGCCCGATTAACCCTGTCGCGGGCTATGGCTACACCTTC.